This TCR beta chain was profiled in a study of post-analysis software for immune sequencing data. The study's findings and limits: Controls showed lower frequencies than patients for four to six TRBV segments, and TRBV5-6, TRBV5-1 and TRBV20-1 were among these.

With respect to this clonotype: The antigen is unknown.

Germline V CDR1 and CDR2: KGHSH, LQKENI. CDR3 length: 17 residues. The trim removed 0 bases at V and 4 bases at J, leaving 8 bases unmatched. Prepared libraries of TCR beta cDNA carried unique molecular identifiers. A single record per CDR3 protein comes from TCRdb applying MiXCR to the PCR reads. This table holds 800,000 to 950,000 distinct CDR3 sequences, about 57% found once. This TCR came from a girl aged 10-17 years with multiple sclerosis. The chain carries TRBV18 and TRBJ2-7, with TRBD2 identical over 11 bases. The specimen sequenced was blood. This CDR3 is CASSPPSLAGGQYEQYF. The CDR3 DNA reads TGTGCCAGCTCACCACCGAGCCTAGCGGGAGGACAGTACGAGCAGTACTTC.